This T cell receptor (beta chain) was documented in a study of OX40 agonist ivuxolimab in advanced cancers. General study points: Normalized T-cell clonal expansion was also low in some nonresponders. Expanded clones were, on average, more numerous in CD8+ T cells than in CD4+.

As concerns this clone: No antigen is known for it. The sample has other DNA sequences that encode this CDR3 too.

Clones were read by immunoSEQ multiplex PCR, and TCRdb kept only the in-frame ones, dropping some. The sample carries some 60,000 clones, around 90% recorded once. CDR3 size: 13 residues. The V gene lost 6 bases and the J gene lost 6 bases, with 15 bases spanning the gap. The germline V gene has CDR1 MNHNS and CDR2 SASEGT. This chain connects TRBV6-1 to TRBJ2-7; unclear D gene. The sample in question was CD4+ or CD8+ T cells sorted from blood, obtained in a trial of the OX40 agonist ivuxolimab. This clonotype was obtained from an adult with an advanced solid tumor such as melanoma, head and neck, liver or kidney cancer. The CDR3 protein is CASSRYLPLEQYF. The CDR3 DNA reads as TGTGCCAGCAGCCGGTATCTGCCTCTCGAGCAGTACTTC.